The 21 T cell receptor beta chains below come from one sample, sequenced in a study of blood T cell repertoires in COVID-19. Generated by immunoSEQ multiplex PCR, the TCRdb table keeps only in-frame clones and is missing some. The sample holds around 420,000 clones, around 90% seen once. The sample was PBMCs or T cells enriched from blood (not recorded which). All receptors derive from a woman aged 35 to 49 with acute COVID-19.

The chain is built from TRBV4-2 and TRBJ2-5, with TRBD2 matching 11 bases. Per germline, CDR1 LGHNA and CDR2 YNFKEQ. The CDR3 spans 17 residues. Losses at the gene ends were 3 bases for V and 1 base for J; bases not matched to a gene: 7. Here the CDR3 DNA reads TGTGCCAGCAGCCATAGGCTAGCGGGGGGATCCCAAGAGACCCAGTACTTC. Amino acid sequence: CASSHRLAGGSQETQYF.

The V and J genes are TRBV19 and TRBJ1-5; D ambiguous. Trimming cost V 3 bases and J 4 bases, with 7 bases left between them. This CDR3 is built from 13 residues. The germline V gene encodes CDR1 LNHDA and CDR2 SQIVND (reference sequence). CDR3 sequence reads: CASSIRENQPQHF. The CDR3 DNA reads TGTGCCAGTAGTATTAGGGAGAATCAGCCCCAGCATTTT. The whole variable domain, remainder taken from reference TRBV19 and TRBJ1-5, is DGGITQSPKYLFRKEGQNVTLSCEQNLNHDAMYWYRQDPGQGLRLIYYSQIVNDFQKGDIAEGYSVSREKKESFPLTVTSAQKNPTAFYLCASSIRENQPQHFGDGTRLSIL.

DNA of the CDR3: TGTGCCAGCAGCTCGGGCGATTCCCGAGGGACTGAAGCTTTCTTT. Residues: CASSSGDSRGTEAFF. This chain connects TRBV11-2 to TRBJ1-1, with no clear D. V was trimmed by 4 bases and J by 5 bases, leaving 17 bases between them. Germline V gene data show CDR1 as SGHAT and CDR2 as FQNNGV. The CDR3 sequence is 15 residues long.

In this sample, this clone turned up a few times. The chain uses TRBV4-1 and TRBJ2-5, with D possibly TRBD2 on 6 matching bases. This CDR3 region has 17 residues. With 3 bases removed from V and 5 bases from J, the gap between germline ends came to 22 bases. The germline V gene has CDR1 MGHRA and CDR2 YSYEKL. The CDR3 region is CASSHPGGRTLRETQYF. DNA for the CDR3: TGCGCCAGCAGCCACCCCGGGGGAAGGACGCTCCGGGAGACCCAGTACTTC.

The chain carries TRBV12-3 or TRBV12-4 and TRBJ1-6; D is ambiguous. CDR3 length equals 13 residues. Trimming took 7 bases from V and 13 from J, leaving 17 bases between them. CDR3 residues: CASTLGGVGPLHF. CDR3 sequence (DNA): TGTGCCAGCACCCTAGGCGGGGTAGGCCCCCTCCACTTT.

The CDR3 DNA is TGTGCCAGCGTTGCTAGCGGGGTAGACCTCGGAGAGACCCAGTACTTC. Residues: CASVASGVDLGETQYF. This rearrangement joins TRBV3-1 (or the pseudogene TRBV3-2) to TRBJ2-5, with 9 bases fitting TRBD2. The length of the CDR3 is 16 residues. Germline V CDR1 and CDR2: LGHDT, YNNKEL (reference sequence). V lost 8 bases to trimming and J lost 4 bases; unmatched junction nucleotides: 14.

V is TRBV7-2 and J is TRBJ1-1; D remains unclear. Germline-derived CDR1 and CDR2 are SGHTA and FQGNSA. The CDR3 has 13 amino acids. V was cut by 5 bases and J by 2 bases, with 9 bases left in between. CDR3 sequence: CASSVRGNTEAFF. The DNA for the CDR3 is TGTGCCAGCAGCGTCCGGGGAAACACTGAAGCTTTCTTT.

This clone has a handful of counts. This CDR3 reads CSVAGLGGQETQYF. CDR3 coding DNA: TGCAGCGTTGCCGGGTTAGGTGGGCAAGAGACCCAGTACTTC. This sequence joins TRBV29-1 and TRBJ2-5; D call uncertain. Trimming cost V 4 bases and J 2 bases, with 14 bases left between them. CDR3 size: 14 residues. Germline CDR1 SQVTM, CDR2 ANQGSEA.

The rearrangement joins TRBV19 to TRBJ2-7; D perhaps matches TRBD2 (5 bases). The CDR3 runs 12 residues. V was cut by 10 bases and J by 2 bases, with 12 bases left in between. Germline V gene data show CDR1 as LNHDA and CDR2 as SQIVND (reference sequence). This chain's CDR3 is CATLGAPYEQYF. CDR3 in DNA: TGTGCCACCCTGGGAGCCCCCTACGAGCAGTACTTC. The whole variable domain, filled in from reference TRBV19 and TRBJ2-7, reads DGGITQSPKYLFRKEGQNVTLSCEQNLNHDAMYWYRQDPGQGLRLIYYSQIVNDFQKGDIAEGYSVSREKKESFPLTVTSAQKNPTAFYLCATLGAPYEQYFGPGTRLTVT.

This rearrangement joins TRBV13 to TRBJ2-3; 10 bases line up with TRBD2. Germline V gene data show CDR1 as PRHDT and CDR2 as FYEKMQ (reference sequence). Trimming at V came to 1 base and at J to 0 bases, leaving 10 bases not matched to a gene. The CDR3 loop spans 19 amino acids. This CDR3 reads CASSLATSGVLVSTDTQYF. The CDR3 DNA is TGTGCCAGCAGCTTAGCCACTAGCGGGGTATTGGTCAGCACAGATACGCAGTATTTT.

This chain uses TRBV11-2 with TRBJ2-5, with D unclear. Trimming pared 1 base from V and 1 base from J, leaving 7 bases between. CDR1 and CDR2 (germline): SGHAT, FQNNGV. The CDR3 runs 14 residues. CDR3 DNA: TGTGCCAGCAGCTTAGGGGCCACCCAAGAGACCCAGTACTTC. Translation gives CASSLGATQETQYF.

This clone was detected once. The chain couples TRBV4-1 to TRBJ1-5, with D maybe TRBD1 (6 bases). Germline V lookup: CDR1 MGHRA, CDR2 YSYEKL. CDR3 size: 15 residues. Trimming left V 0 bases short and J 7 bases short, with 13 bases between. The CDR3 sequence: CASSQDRNRAQPQHF. CDR3 in DNA: TGCGCCAGCAGCCAAGATCGGAACAGGGCCCAGCCCCAGCATTTT.

The chain carries TRBV5-6 and TRBJ2-7, with D possibly matching TRBD2 (6 bases). V was cut by 5 bases and J by 5 bases, with 17 bases left in between. The CDR3 runs to 14 residues. Germline V gene sequence: CDR1 SGHDT, CDR2 YYEEEE. This chain's CDR3 is CASSGGLLGDEQYF. The CDR3 nucleotides read TGTGCCAGCAGTGGGGGACTGCTAGGTGACGAGCAGTACTTC.

The V call is TRBV19, the J call TRBJ1-2; 9 bases agree with TRBD1. Germline V gene lookup returns CDR1 LNHDA and CDR2 SQIVND (reference sequence). V dropped 3 bases and J dropped 1; count of bases not matched to a gene: 9. This CDR3 contains 17 residues. The CDR3 loop is CASSIVRDRESNYGYTF. Here the CDR3 DNA reads TGTGCCAGTAGTATTGTCCGGGACAGGGAAAGTAACTATGGCTACACCTTC.

This chain uses TRBV7-9 with TRBJ1-2; D is uncertain. V shed 1 base and J shed 1 base, with 4 bases lying between them. Germline assignment: CDR1 SEHNR and CDR2 FQNEAQ (reference sequence). This CDR3 has 13 amino acids. This chain's CDR3 is CASSLGINYGYTF. The CDR3 nucleotides are TGTGCCAGCAGCTTAGGTATTAACTATGGCTACACCTTC.

The chain has TRBV6-5 and TRBJ1-5; TRBD1 matches 10 bases. This CDR3 spans 15 amino acids. The V gene's germline CDR1 is MNHEY and CDR2 SVGAGI. V trimming: 6 bases; J trimming: 3 bases; junction bases outside the gene matches: 5. This chain's CDR3 is CASRPGQGNNQPQHF. The CDR3 DNA is TGTGCCAGCAGACCGGGACAGGGGAACAATCAGCCCCAGCATTTT.

The J gene is TRBJ1-2, the V gene TRBV7-8; D is undetermined. The CDR3 consists of 15 residues. Germline-derived CDR1 and CDR2 are SGHVS and FQNEAQ. The ends were cut back, 1 base at V and 1 base at J, with 10 bases in the middle. CDR3 loop: CASSLGTVINYGYTF. As DNA, the CDR3 is TGTGCCAGCAGCTTAGGTACAGTCATTAACTATGGCTACACCTTC. Full variable domain (outside the CDR3, taken from reference TRBV7-8 and TRBJ1-2): GAGVSQSPRYKVAKRGQDVALRCDPISGHVSLFWYQQALGQGPEFLTYFQNEAQLDKSGLPSDRFFAERPEGSVSTLKIQRTQQEDSAVYLCASSLGTVINYGYTFGSGTRLTVV.

This chain links TRBV5-6 with TRBJ2-7; the D gene is possibly TRBD1 (5 bases). The CDR3 spans 14 residues. Germline loops: CDR1 SGHDT, CDR2 YYEEEE. V was cut by 4 bases and J by 2 bases, with 13 bases left in between. CDR3 region: CASSATASAYEQYF. CDR3 bases: TGTGCCAGCAGCGCGACAGCGTCAGCCTACGAGCAGTACTTC.

The chain combines TRBV19 with TRBJ1-6, with 7 bases fitting TRBD1. V gave up 7 bases and J gave up 8 bases; unmatched junction bases: 5. The CDR3 runs 13 residues. Germline CDR1 and CDR2: LNHDA and SQIVND (reference sequence). CDR3 bases: TGTGCCAGTAAGGACAGGTGGGATTCACCCCTCCACTTT. This sequence encodes CASKDRWDSPLHF.

The V call is TRBV19, the J call TRBJ2-7; 8 bases line up with TRBD1. Germline trimming cut 6 bases from V and 6 bases from J; bases unmatched to any gene: 7. The CDR3 is 13 amino acids. Germline CDR1 is LNHDA and CDR2 is SQIVND (reference sequence). In DNA form, the CDR3 reads TGTGCCAGTAGCACGGACAGGGCAAGCGAGCAGTACTTC. Protein sequence: CASSTDRASEQYF.

In this sample, this clone turned up once. V usage is TRBV5-1 and J usage is TRBJ1-1, with D unclear. The CDR3 is 14 residues long. Germline values: CDR1 SGHRS, CDR2 YFSETQ. Trimming removed 6 bases from V and 5 bases from J, with 17 bases in between. The CDR3 nucleotides read TGCGCCAGCACGACTGGCAGAGGGTTGACTGAAGCTTTCTTT. This codes for CASTTGRGLTEAFF.